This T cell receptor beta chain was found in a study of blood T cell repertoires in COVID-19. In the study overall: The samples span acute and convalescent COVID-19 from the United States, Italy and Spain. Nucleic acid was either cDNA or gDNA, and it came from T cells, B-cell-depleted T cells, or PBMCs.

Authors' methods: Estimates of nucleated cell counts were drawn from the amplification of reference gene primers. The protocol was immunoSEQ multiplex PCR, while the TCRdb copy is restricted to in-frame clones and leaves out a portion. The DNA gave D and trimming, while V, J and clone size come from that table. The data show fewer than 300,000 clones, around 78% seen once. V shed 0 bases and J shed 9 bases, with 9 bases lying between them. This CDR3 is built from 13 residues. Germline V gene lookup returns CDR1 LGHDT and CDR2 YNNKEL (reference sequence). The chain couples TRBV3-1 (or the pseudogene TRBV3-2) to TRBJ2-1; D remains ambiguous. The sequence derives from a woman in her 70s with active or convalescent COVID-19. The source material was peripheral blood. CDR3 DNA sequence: TGTGCCAGCAGCCAAGATTGGCGAGGTGAGCAGTTCTTC. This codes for CASSQDWRGEQFF.